This T cell receptor beta chain was recorded in a study of blood T cell repertoires in COVID-19. Study-wide context: COVID-19 samples collected from the United States, Italy and Spain covered acute and convalescent phases. In each case, the material was cDNA or gDNA derived from T cells, B-cell-depleted T cells, or PBMCs.

V was clipped by 2 bases and J by 5 bases; unmatched bases: 8. The germline gives CDR1 MDHEN, CDR2 SYDVKM. The CDR3 has 15 amino acids. Profiled with immunoSEQ multiplex PCR; TCRdb holds only in-frame clones, not every one. The sample has 200,000 to 250,000 clones, more than 70% seen once. This clonotype was sampled from a human donor in a cohort sampled during active COVID-19. Input material: peripheral blood. V is TRBV28 and J is TRBJ1-1; TRBD1 matches at 7 bases. The CDR3 DNA follows: TGTGCCAGCAGTTTAAGACAGGGAGTTAAAACTGAAGCTTTCTTT. Residues: CASSLRQGVKTEAFF.